This T cell receptor beta chain was sequenced in a study of T cell responses to AZD1222 COVID-19 vaccine. The overall study: Investigators merged groups given second doses at roughly 4 or roughly 12 weeks. Study results and limitations: Sampled repertoires all dated from after the peak T cell response. Spike-specific TCR depth and breadth grew after two AZD1222 doses.

As to this clone: What it binds is not known.

TCRdb's copy holds only in-frame clones and misses some; the assay was immunoSEQ multiplex PCR. The sample yields around 130,000 clones, about 90% seen once. The specimen was peripheral blood, collected on day 0 of AZD1222 vaccination. The receptor comes from an adult in good health.

The CDR3 here is CSARGGWEFF. The CDR3 DNA sequence: TGCAGTGCCCGGGGAGGGTGGGAGTTCTTC. This chain links TRBV20-1 with TRBJ2-1; TRBD2 matches at 7 bases. Germline V gene sequence: CDR1 DFQATT, CDR2 SNEGSKA (reference sequence). This CDR3 comprises 10 residues. Trimming took 6 bases from V and 14 from J; bases not matched to a gene: 7.